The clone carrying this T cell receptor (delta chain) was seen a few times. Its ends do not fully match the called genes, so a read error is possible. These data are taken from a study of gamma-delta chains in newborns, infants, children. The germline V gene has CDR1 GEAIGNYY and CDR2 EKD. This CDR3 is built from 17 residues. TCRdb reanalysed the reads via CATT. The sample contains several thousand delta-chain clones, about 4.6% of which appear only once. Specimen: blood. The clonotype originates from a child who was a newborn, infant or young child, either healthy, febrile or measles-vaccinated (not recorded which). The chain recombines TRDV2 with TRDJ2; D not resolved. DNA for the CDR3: TGTGCCTGTGACCCCATGACCTGCAGCCCCTCTTTAGCACAACCCTTCTTT. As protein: CACDPMTCSPSLAQPFF.